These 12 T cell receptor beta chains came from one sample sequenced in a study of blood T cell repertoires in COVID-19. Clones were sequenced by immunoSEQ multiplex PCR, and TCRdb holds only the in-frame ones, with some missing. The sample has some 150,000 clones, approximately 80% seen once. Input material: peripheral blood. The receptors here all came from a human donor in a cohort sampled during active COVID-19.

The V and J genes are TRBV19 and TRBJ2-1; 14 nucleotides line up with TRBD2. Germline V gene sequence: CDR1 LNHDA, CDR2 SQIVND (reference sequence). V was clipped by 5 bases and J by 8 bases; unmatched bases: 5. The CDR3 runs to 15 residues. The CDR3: CASSRTSGRRDEQFF. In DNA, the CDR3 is TGTGCCAGTAGTCGGACTAGCGGGAGGCGGGATGAGCAGTTCTTC.

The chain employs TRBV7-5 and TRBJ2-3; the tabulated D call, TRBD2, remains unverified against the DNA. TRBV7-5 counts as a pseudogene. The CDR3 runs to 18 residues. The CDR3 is CARSHGTSGRAMADTQYF. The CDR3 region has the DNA TGTGCCAGAAGCCATGGGACTAGCGGGAGGGCCATGGCAGATACGCAGTATTTT.

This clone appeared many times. The CDR3 region is CASTLTGGNYEQYF. DNA of the CDR3: TGTGCCAGCACCCTCACAGGGGGCAATTACGAGCAGTACTTC. The chain combines TRBV7-9 with TRBJ2-7; 9 nucleotides match TRBD1. The CDR3 runs 14 residues. Trimming cost V 7 bases and J 4 bases; bases outside gene matches: 8. Germline V gene data show CDR1 as SEHNR and CDR2 as FQNEAQ (reference sequence). Full variable domain (rest looked up from reference TRBV7-9 and TRBJ2-7): DTGVSQNPRHKITKRGQNVTFRCDPISEHNRLYWYRQTLGQGPEFLTYFQNEAQLEKSRLLSDRFSAERPKGSFSTLEIQRTEQGDSAMYLCASTLTGGNYEQYFGPGTRLTVT.

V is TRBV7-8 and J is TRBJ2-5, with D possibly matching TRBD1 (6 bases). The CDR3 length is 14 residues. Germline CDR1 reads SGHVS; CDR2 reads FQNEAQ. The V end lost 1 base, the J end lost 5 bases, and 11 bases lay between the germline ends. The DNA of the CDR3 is TGTGCCAGCAGCTTAGAGGACAGTTGGGAGACCCAGTACTTC. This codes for CASSLEDSWETQYF.

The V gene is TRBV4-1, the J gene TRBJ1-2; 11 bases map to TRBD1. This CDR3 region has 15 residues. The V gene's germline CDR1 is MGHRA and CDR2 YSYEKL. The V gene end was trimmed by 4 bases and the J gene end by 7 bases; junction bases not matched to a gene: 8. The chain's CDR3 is CASSLGQGANPGYTF. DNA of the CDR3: TGCGCCAGCAGCCTTGGACAGGGGGCGAATCCTGGCTACACCTTC.

In DNA, the CDR3 is TGCGCCAGCAGTGATCCGATCCCCGCGGACACCATATATTTT. It encodes CASSDPIPADTIYF. The rearrangement joins TRBV10-1 to TRBJ1-3; D gene ambiguous. There are 14 residues in the CDR3. Germline CDR1 and CDR2: WNHNN and SYGVQD (reference sequence). V shed 3 bases and J shed 8 bases, with 14 bases lying between them.

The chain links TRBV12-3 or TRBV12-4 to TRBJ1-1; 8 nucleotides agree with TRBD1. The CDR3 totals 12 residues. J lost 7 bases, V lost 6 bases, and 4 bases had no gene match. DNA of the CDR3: TGTGCCAGCAGAAGACAGGGGAATGAAGCTTTCTTT. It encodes CASRRQGNEAFF.

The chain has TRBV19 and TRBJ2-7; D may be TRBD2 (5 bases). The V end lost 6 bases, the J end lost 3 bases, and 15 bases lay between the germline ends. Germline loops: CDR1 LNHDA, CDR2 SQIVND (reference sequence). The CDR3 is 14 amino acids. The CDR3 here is CASSNDYPYYEQYF. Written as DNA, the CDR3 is TGTGCCAGTAGCAATGACTATCCCTACTACGAGCAGTACTTC.

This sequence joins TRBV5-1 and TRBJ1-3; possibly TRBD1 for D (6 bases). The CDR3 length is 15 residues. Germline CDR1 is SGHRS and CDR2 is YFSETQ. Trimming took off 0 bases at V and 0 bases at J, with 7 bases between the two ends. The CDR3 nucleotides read TGCGCCAGCAGCTTGGCACAGGGCTCTGGAAACACCATATATTTT. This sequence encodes CASSLAQGSGNTIYF.

CDR3 in DNA: TGTGCCAGCAGTCCGGGACTTTCAGCTAACTATGGCTACACCTTC. As protein: CASSPGLSANYGYTF. V gene TRBV28 combines with J gene TRBJ1-2; D is perhaps TRBD1 (5 bases). Deletions cut 5 bases from V and 0 bases from J, with 13 bases between. The CDR3 is 15 residues long. Germline V gene lookup returns CDR1 MDHEN and CDR2 SYDVKM.

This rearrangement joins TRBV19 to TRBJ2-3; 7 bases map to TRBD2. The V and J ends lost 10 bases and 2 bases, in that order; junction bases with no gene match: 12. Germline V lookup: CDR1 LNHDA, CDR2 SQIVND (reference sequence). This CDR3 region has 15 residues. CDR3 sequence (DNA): TGTGCCACCAGCGGGAAAGCAATAAACACAGATACGCAGTATTTT. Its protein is CATSGKAINTDTQYF. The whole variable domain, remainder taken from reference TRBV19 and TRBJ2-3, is DGGITQSPKYLFRKEGQNVTLSCEQNLNHDAMYWYRQDPGQGLRLIYYSQIVNDFQKGDIAEGYSVSREKKESFPLTVTSAQKNPTAFYLCATSGKAINTDTQYFGPGTRLTVL.

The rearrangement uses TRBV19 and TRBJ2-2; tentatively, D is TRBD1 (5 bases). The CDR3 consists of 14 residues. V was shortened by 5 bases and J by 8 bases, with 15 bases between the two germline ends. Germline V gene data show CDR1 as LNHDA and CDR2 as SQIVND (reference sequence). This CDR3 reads CASSARQFGGELFF. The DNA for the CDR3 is TGTGCCAGTAGTGCCAGACAGTTTGGAGGGGAGCTGTTTTTT.